This TCR beta chain was recorded in a study of blood T cell repertoires in COVID-19. This table comes from immunoSEQ multiplex PCR, and its TCRdb copy is limited to in-frame clones, with some not included. The sample holds roughly 100,000 clones, about four fifths seen once. This receptor was taken from a human donor in a cohort sampled during active COVID-19. Input material: peripheral blood.

CDR3 in amino acids: CASSAPDLSLYNEQFF. CDR3 bases: TGTGCCAGCAGCGCCCCGGACTTAAGTCTCTACAATGAGCAGTTCTTC. The chain employs TRBV9 and TRBJ2-1, with D maybe TRBD2 (5 bases). This CDR3 is built from 16 residues. Germline V CDR1 and CDR2: SGDLS, YYNGEE. The ends were cut back, 3 bases at V and 3 bases at J, with 16 bases in the middle.